This entry concerns a single T cell receptor (beta chain). Its antigen is not known. Assay used: immunoSEQ multiplex PCR; TCRdb lists only in-frame clones, some missing. This sample has 10,000 to 15,000 clones; 55% to 75% occur once, and the top ten carry approximately 6.7%. The data were obtained in a study of tumor-infiltrating lymphocytes in localized non-small cell lung cancer. Study-wide context: Several tumor histologies, both smoking statuses, and some post-neoadjuvant chemotherapy samples were included. Study conclusions and caveats: IM1 and IM2 tumors showed no difference in T-cell fraction.

CDR1 SGHAT and CDR2 FQNNGV come from the germline V gene. This CDR3 is 14 amino acids long. V was cut by 1 base and J by 7 bases, with 11 bases left in between. This TCR derives from a human donor with non-small cell lung cancer. The chain joins TRBV11-2 to TRBJ2-1; D gene ambiguous. Input material: lung tumor tissue. The CDR3 sequence is CASSLALALNEQFF. Here the CDR3 DNA reads TGTGCCAGCAGCTTAGCCCTCGCCCTAAATGAGCAGTTCTTC.